This TCR beta chain stems from a study of blood T cell repertoires in COVID-19. Overall study context: Both acute and convalescent COVID-19 samples were obtained from the United States, Italy and Spain.

Under the authors' procedure: From reference gene primer amplification, estimates of nucleated cell counts were derived. Using immunoSEQ multiplex PCR, the repertoire was profiled, and TCRdb retains in-frame clones only, with some absent. The V and J calls and the clone size are those of that table, but D and trimming were determined from the DNA. The sample contains about 160,000 clones, approximately 85% of which appear only once. The CDR3 is made up of 14 amino acids. CDR1 and CDR2 from the germline V gene are LGHNA and YNFKEQ. Trimming at V came to 1 base and at J to 6 bases, leaving 0 bases not matched to a gene.

This TCR derives from a man aged 60 to 69 who had recovered from COVID-19. The source material was peripheral blood. The chain is built from TRBV4-2 and TRBJ1-6; 7 bases are a match to TRBD1. CDR3 in amino acids: CASSQGQGNSPLHF. The CDR3 bases are TGTGCCAGCAGCCAAGGACAGGGTAATTCACCCCTCCACTTT.